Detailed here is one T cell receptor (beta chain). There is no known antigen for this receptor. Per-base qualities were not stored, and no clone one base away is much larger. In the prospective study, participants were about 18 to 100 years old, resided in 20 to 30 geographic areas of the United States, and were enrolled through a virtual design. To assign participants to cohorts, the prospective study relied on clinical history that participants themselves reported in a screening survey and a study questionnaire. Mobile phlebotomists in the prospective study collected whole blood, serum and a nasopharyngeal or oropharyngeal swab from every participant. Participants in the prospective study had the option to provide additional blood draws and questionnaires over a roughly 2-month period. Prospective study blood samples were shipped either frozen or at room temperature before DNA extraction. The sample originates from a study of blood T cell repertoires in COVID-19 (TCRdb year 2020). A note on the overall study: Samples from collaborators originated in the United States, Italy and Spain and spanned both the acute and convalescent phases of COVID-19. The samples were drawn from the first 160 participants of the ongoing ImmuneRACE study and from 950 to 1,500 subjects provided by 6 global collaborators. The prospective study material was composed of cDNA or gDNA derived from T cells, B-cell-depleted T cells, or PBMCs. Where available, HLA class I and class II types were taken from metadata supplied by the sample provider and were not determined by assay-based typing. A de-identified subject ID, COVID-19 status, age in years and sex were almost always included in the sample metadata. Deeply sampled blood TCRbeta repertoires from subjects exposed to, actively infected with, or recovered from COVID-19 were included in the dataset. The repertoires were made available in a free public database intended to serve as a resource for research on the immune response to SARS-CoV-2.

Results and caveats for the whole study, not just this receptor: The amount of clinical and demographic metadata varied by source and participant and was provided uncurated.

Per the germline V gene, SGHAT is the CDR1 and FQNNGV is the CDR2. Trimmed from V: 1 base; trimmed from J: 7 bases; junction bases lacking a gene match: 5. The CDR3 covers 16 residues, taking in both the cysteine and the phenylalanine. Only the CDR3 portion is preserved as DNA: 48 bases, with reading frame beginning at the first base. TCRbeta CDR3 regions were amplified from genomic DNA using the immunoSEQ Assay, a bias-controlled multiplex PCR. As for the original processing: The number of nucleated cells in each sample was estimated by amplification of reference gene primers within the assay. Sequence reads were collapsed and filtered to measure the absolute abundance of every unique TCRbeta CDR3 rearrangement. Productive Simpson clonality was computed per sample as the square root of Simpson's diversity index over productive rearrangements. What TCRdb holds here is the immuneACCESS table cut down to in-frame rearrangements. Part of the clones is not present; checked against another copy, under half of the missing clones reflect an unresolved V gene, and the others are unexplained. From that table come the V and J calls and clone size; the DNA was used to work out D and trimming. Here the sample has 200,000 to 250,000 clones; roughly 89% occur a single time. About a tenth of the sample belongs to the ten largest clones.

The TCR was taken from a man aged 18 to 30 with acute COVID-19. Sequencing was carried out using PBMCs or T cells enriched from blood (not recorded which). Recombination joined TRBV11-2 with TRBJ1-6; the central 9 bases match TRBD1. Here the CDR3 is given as CASSLGQGVYNSPLHF. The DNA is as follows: TGTGCCAGCAGCTTAGGACAGGGGGTGTACAATTCACCCCTCCACTTT.